One and the same sample provided the 10 T cell receptor beta chains below, sequenced in a study of blood T cells in healthy people across ages. It was with a sample-barcoded 5' primer and a J-beta primer mix that a second PCR of roughly 7 to 12 cycles was run. TCRdb independently ran MiXCR on the 5' RACE reads; one entry per CDR3 protein. This sample has 850,000 to 950,000 distinct CDR3 sequences, with more than 25% found just once. The specimen sequenced was blood. The receptors were sampled from an elderly woman in good health.

Regarding this clonotype: Just one base apart from a much larger clone, this may be a read error. The J gene is TRBJ2-6, the V gene TRBV4-1; possibly TRBD2 for D (5 bases). CDR1 is MGHRA and CDR2 is YSYEKL in the germline V gene. CDR3 length: 16 amino acids. The DNA of the CDR3 is TGCGCCAGCAACCAAGACTATTCAGCTGGGGCCAACGTCCTGACTTTC. It yields the protein CASNQDYSAGANVLTF.

This clonotype was counted many times. The J gene is TRBJ2-7, the V gene TRBV20-1, with TRBD1 identical over 9 bases. From germline, CDR1 is DFQATT and CDR2 SNEGSKA (reference sequence). The CDR3 is made up of 14 amino acids. V was pared by 0 bases and J by 5 bases, with 5 bases of the junction left unmatched. CDR3 residues: CSARDGTGLNEQYF. The CDR3, as DNA: TGCAGTGCTAGAGATGGGACAGGGCTGAACGAGCAGTACTTC.

To note about this clonotype: A single base separates this from a much larger clone, so it may be a read error. The chain joins TRBV20-1 to TRBJ2-3, with TRBD1 matching over 11 bases. The CDR3 sequence is 13 residues long. The germline CDR1 and CDR2 sequences are DFQATT and SNEGSKA (reference sequence). The DNA of the CDR3 is TGCAGTGCACGGACAGGGGGCGCCGATACGCGGTATTTT. Protein: CSARTGGADTRYF.

In this sample, this clonotype turned up a few times. A much larger clone differs by one base, so this may be a read error. The V gene is TRBV20-1, the J gene TRBJ2-5; TRBD2 matches at 9 bases. The CDR3 sequence is 12 residues long. Germline CDR1 and CDR2: DFQATT and SNEGSKA (reference sequence). The CDR3 loop reads CRATGLAETQYF. The CDR3 nucleotides are TGCAGGGCTACCGGACTAGCGGAGACCCAGTACTTC.

This clonotype was recorded a few times. J is TRBJ2-5 and V is TRBV5-6; D ambiguous. Germline V gene lookup returns CDR1 SGHDT and CDR2 YYEEEE. Trimming left V 2 bases short and J 11 bases short, with 19 bases between. This CDR3 spans 14 amino acids. The CDR3 protein is CASSFGLPLGEQYF. The DNA for the CDR3 is TGTGCCAGCAGCTTTGGCCTGCCCCTCGGTGAGCAGTACTTC.

The chain recombines TRBV10-3 with TRBJ2-5, with D tentatively TRBD1 (6 bases). From germline, CDR1 is ENHRY and CDR2 SYGVKD. The CDR3 is 12 amino acids. V lost 10 bases, J lost 13 bases, and 22 bases lay in between. CDR3 nucleotide sequence: TGTGCCACAGGTAACAGGGTCAATGAGCGGTACTTC. Its protein is CATGNRVNERYF.

The chain couples TRBV20-1 to TRBJ2-1; 10 nucleotides match TRBD2. J was trimmed by 6 bases and V by 0 bases; bases with no gene match: 8. Germline values: CDR1 DFQATT, CDR2 SNEGSKA (reference sequence). This CDR3 is built from 16 residues. The CDR3 DNA reads as TGCAGTGCTAGAGATTTTCCAGCGGGGGGGGGCAATGAGCAGTTCTTC. Translation gives CSARDFPAGGGNEQFF.

This clonotype has ten or more counts. The chain employs TRBV9 and TRBJ2-1; tentatively, D is TRBD2 (5 bases). V was cut by 0 bases and J by 4 bases, with 17 bases left in between. This CDR3 has 17 residues. Germline lookup yields CDR1 SGDLS and CDR2 YYNGEE. This CDR3 reads CASSVESREGRYNEQFF. The CDR3 bases are TGTGCCAGCAGCGTAGAAAGTCGCGAGGGCCGGTACAATGAGCAGTTCTTC.

At least ten counts were recorded for this clonotype. The genes are TRBV7-9 and TRBJ2-1; D call uncertain. The germline V gene encodes CDR1 SEHNR and CDR2 FQNEAQ (reference sequence). The CDR3 is made up of 15 amino acids. Trimming pared 4 bases from V and 2 bases from J, leaving 12 bases between. DNA of the CDR3: TGTGCCAGCAGCTCCCCTGGTGGGGCCTACAATGAGCAGTTCTTC. Amino acids: CASSSPGGAYNEQFF.

A word on this clonotype: A read error may account for a junction end that differs from germline. This chain links TRBV3-1 with TRBJ1-4; D is undetermined. Germline CDR1 is LGHDT and CDR2 is YNNKEL (reference sequence). The CDR3 sequence is 11 residues long. CDR3 nucleotides: TGTACCAGCAGCCAGACCGAAAAACTGTTTTTT. Its translation: CTSSQTEKLFF.